These 30 T cell receptor beta chains share one sample of origin, sequenced in a study of shared clonotypes between healthy human individuals. The assay was immunoSEQ multiplex PCR, and TCRdb's table has in-frame clones only and misses some. The table lists 450,000 to 600,000 clones, about four fifths of them singletons. The source material was PBMCs. These TCRs come from a woman in her thirties or forties in good health. Some clones in this sample may be carry-over from other donors' samples.

This chain connects TRBV5-1 to TRBJ2-7; TRBD2 is a possible D gene (6 bases). The V gene's germline CDR1 is SGHRS and CDR2 YFSETQ. The ends were cut back, 7 bases at V and 2 bases at J, with 16 bases in the middle. The CDR3 is made up of 14 amino acids. The CDR3 DNA sequence: TGCGCCAGCGGCCGGGACTCAACTACCTACGAGCAGTACTTC. Translating it yields CASGRDSTTYEQYF.

J is TRBJ1-2 and V is TRBV6-5; TRBD1 matches at 9 bases. The germline gives CDR1 MNHEY, CDR2 SVGAGI. The CDR3 runs 13 residues. V lost 2 bases and J lost 7; bases outside the gene matches: 2. DNA for the CDR3: TGTGCCAGCAGTTACGGGACAGGGTTTGGCTACACCTTC. It translates to CASSYGTGFGYTF.

This chain links TRBV2 with TRBJ2-3; possible D gene TRBD2, 6 bases. Germline V gene lookup returns CDR1 SNHLY and CDR2 FYNNEI. The CDR3 spans 14 residues. V shed 6 bases and J shed 1 base, with 11 bases lying between them. The CDR3 here is CASRREVGTDTQYF. CDR3 DNA sequence: TGTGCCAGCAGGAGGGAGGTGGGCACAGATACGCAGTATTTT.

This chain connects TRBV6-1 to TRBJ2-1, with TRBD1 matching over 7 bases. The CDR3 sequence is 10 residues long. V lost 9 bases and J lost 15; bases outside the gene matches: 8. Germline CDR1 MNHNS, CDR2 SASEGT. CDR3 nucleotides: TGTGCCAGGACAGGGTCGGCTCGGTTCTTC. Protein sequence: CARTGSARFF.

In nucleotides, the CDR3 is TGTGCCAGCAGTGACACAGGGTATGGCTACACCTTC. This gives the protein CASSDTGYGYTF. This chain joins TRBV2 and TRBJ1-2, with a weak D call TRBD1 (6 bases). The V gene lost 3 bases and the J gene lost 5 bases, with 7 bases spanning the gap. The CDR3 is made up of 12 amino acids. In germline, CDR1 is SNHLY, CDR2 FYNNEI.

The chain recombines TRBV4-1 with TRBJ1-4; D is uncertain. Germline CDR1 MGHRA, CDR2 YSYEKL. The CDR3 contains 14 residues. V lost 1 base to trimming and J lost 5 bases, with 8 bases between them. CDR3 region: CASSQGQVNEKLFF. In DNA, the CDR3 is TGCGCCAGCAGCCAAGGGCAGGTCAATGAAAAACTGTTTTTT.

The chain's CDR3 is CASSFQGEETQYF. CDR3 bases: TGTGCCAGCAGTTTTCAGGGGGAAGAGACCCAGTACTTC. This chain connects TRBV27 to TRBJ2-5; 7 bases map to TRBD1. The trim removed 3 bases at V and 3 bases at J, leaving 1 base unmatched. The length of the CDR3 is 13 residues. Germline CDR1 reads MNHEY; CDR2 reads SMNVEV (reference sequence).

The rearrangement links TRBV5-1 to TRBJ1-4, with D hard to call. CDR3 size: 13 residues. Per the germline V gene, CDR1 is SGHRS and CDR2 is YFSETQ. Trimming removed 4 bases at V and 3 bases at J, with 7 bases between. CDR3 loop: CASSAEANEKLFF. DNA of the CDR3: TGCGCCAGCAGCGCAGAGGCTAATGAAAAACTGTTTTTT.

V and J are TRBV15 and TRBJ2-4; 7 bases fit TRBD2. CDR3 length equals 14 residues. The germline V gene has CDR1 LNHNV and CDR2 YYDKDF (reference sequence). Unmatched junction bases numbered 8, after V lost 5 bases and J lost 7 bases. The CDR3 region has the DNA TGTGCCACCAGCGGCGGGAGAGCAAGGAACATTCAGTACTTC. It codes for CATSGGRARNIQYF. The whole variable domain, remainder taken from reference TRBV15 and TRBJ2-4, is DAMVIQNPRYQVTQFGKPVTLSCSQTLNHNVMYWYQQKSSQAPKLLFHYYDKDFNNEADTPDNFQSRRPNTSFCFLDIRSPGLGDTAMYLCATSGGRARNIQYFGAGTRLSVL.

The J gene is TRBJ2-7, the V gene TRBV27; 12 bases match TRBD2. Losses at the gene ends were 4 bases for V and 6 bases for J; bases not matched to a gene: 7. The CDR3 sequence is 15 residues long. Germline CDR1 is MNHEY and CDR2 is SMNVEV (reference sequence). The CDR3 bases are TGTGCCAGCAGTTCCCTAGCGGGAGGGTATGCCGAGCAGTACTTC. This gives the protein CASSSLAGGYAEQYF.

The rearrangement uses TRBV9 and TRBJ1-3, with D uncertain. This CDR3 contains 16 residues. Germline V gives CDR1 SGDLS, CDR2 YYNGEE. The V gene lost 0 bases and the J gene lost 1 base, with 11 bases spanning the gap. Here the CDR3 DNA reads TGTGCCAGCAGCGTAGACCCCACTCAGTCTGGAAACACCATATATTTT. Protein sequence: CASSVDPTQSGNTIYF.

The chain joins TRBV6-1 to TRBJ1-2; D may be TRBD1 (5 bases). Germline lookup yields CDR1 MNHNS and CDR2 SASEGT. This CDR3 region has 13 residues. The V end lost 8 bases, the J end lost 4 bases, and 14 bases lay between the germline ends. The CDR3 region has the DNA TGTGCCAGCGGGAGACAGTCCTTCTATGGCTACACCTTC. Protein: CASGRQSFYGYTF.

The chain has TRBV6-5 and TRBJ2-1; D possibly corresponds to TRBD2 (6 bases). Germline V gene sequence: CDR1 MNHEY, CDR2 SVGAGI. V lost 1 base to trimming and J lost 9 bases, with 10 bases between them. The CDR3 sequence is 13 residues long. The CDR3 region is CASSYLEGREQFF. CDR3 bases: TGTGCCAGCAGTTACTTGGAGGGACGTGAGCAGTTCTTC.

This clone has a single count. This chain connects TRBV28 to TRBJ2-1; 11 bases map to TRBD2. CDR3 length equals 19 residues. The germline V gene has CDR1 MDHEN and CDR2 SYDVKM. J was trimmed by 5 bases and V by 3 bases; bases with no gene match: 15. Here the CDR3 reads CASSFFGGSGREYNNEQFF. The CDR3 bases are TGTGCCAGCAGTTTTTTTGGTGGTAGCGGGAGGGAGTATAACAATGAGCAGTTCTTC.

This clone was seen at least ten times. The V gene is TRBV11-2, the J gene TRBJ1-3; TRBD1 might be the D (6 bases). Trimming cost V 5 bases and J 8 bases, with 13 bases left between them. From germline, CDR1 is SGHAT and CDR2 FQNNGV. CDR3 length: 13 residues. The CDR3 reads CASSRTRGDTIYF. CDR3 nucleotides: TGTGCCAGCAGCCGCACCAGGGGAGACACCATATATTTT. Supplemented by reference TRBV11-2 and TRBJ1-3, the full variable domain reads EAGVAQSPRYKIIEKRQSVAFWCNPISGHATLYWYQQILGQGPKLLIQFQNNGVVDDSQLPKDRFSAERLKGVDSTLKIQPAKLEDSAVYLCASSRTRGDTIYFGEGSWLTVV.

This clone was seen repeatedly, ten times or more. The chain has TRBV6-1 and TRBJ2-3, with D possibly being TRBD1 or TRBD2 (5 bases each). With 1 base removed from V and 4 bases from J, the gap between germline ends came to 12 bases. The CDR3 is made up of 15 amino acids. Germline assignment: CDR1 MNHNS and CDR2 SASEGT. DNA for the CDR3: TGTGCCAGCAGTGAAGGGGGAGTGGGGGCAGATACGCAGTATTTT. It specifies CASSEGGVGADTQYF.

As DNA, the CDR3 is TGTGCCAGCAGCCCACATATTGGCACTGAAGCTTTCTTT. Translation gives CASSPHIGTEAFF. V usage is TRBV14 and J usage is TRBJ1-1; no reliable D call. Germline-derived CDR1 and CDR2 are SGHDN and FVKESK. The V gene lost 4 bases and the J gene lost 4 bases, with 10 bases spanning the gap. This CDR3 is built from 13 residues.

This sequence joins TRBV21-1 and TRBJ1-2. TRBV21-1 is recorded as a pseudogene. The CDR3 is 13 amino acids. In DNA form, the CDR3 reads TGTGCCAGCCTGAATTTGGGGAACTATGGCTACACCTTC. Translating gives CASLNLGNYGYTF.

The sample holds many counts of this clone. V is TRBV28 and J is TRBJ2-1; perhaps TRBD1 as D (5 bases). Germline V CDR1 and CDR2: MDHEN, SYDVKM. The CDR3 sequence is 13 residues long. Trimming removed 7 bases from V and 9 bases from J, with 16 bases in between. CDR3 coding DNA: TGTGCCAGCACAGGGTTCGCAGTGAGTGAGCAGTTCTTC. As protein: CASTGFAVSEQFF.

This clone has a single count. The genes are TRBV28 and TRBJ2-2; unclear D gene. Trimming cost V 2 bases and J 4 bases, with 14 bases left between them. CDR1 and CDR2 from the germline V gene are MDHEN and SYDVKM. This CDR3 is 16 amino acids long. This CDR3 reads CASSLGTFVLTGELFF. Written as DNA, the CDR3 is TGTGCCAGCAGTTTAGGCACTTTTGTCCTCACCGGGGAGCTGTTTTTT. Supplemented by reference TRBV28 and TRBJ2-2, the full variable domain reads DVKVTQSSRYLVKRTGEKVFLECVQDMDHENMFWYRQDPGLGLRLIYFSYDVKMKEKGDIPEGYSVSREKKERFSLILESASTNQTSMYLCASSLGTFVLTGELFFGEGSRLTVL.

This clone has just one count. The chain is built from TRBV7-2 and TRBJ2-3; maybe TRBD2 (5 bases). Trimming took 2 bases from V and 4 from J, leaving 10 bases between them. CDR1 is SGHTA and CDR2 is FQGNSA in the germline V gene. The CDR3 totals 14 residues. The CDR3, as DNA: TGTGCCAGCAGCTTATTGGGAGTGGCAGATACGCAGTATTTT. Protein sequence: CASSLLGVADTQYF. The full variable domain, in which reference TRBV7-2 and TRBJ2-3 provide the parts outside the CDR3, is GAGVSQSPSNKVTEKGKDVELRCDPISGHTALYWYRQSLGQGLEFLIYFQGNSAPDKSGLPSDRFSAERTGGSVSTLTIQRTQQEDSAVYLCASSLLGVADTQYFGPGTRLTVL.

This sequence joins TRBV28 and TRBJ1-2, with D possibly TRBD1 on 6 matching bases. The CDR3 totals 14 residues. V was cut by 6 bases and J by 8 bases, with 19 bases left in between. The germline CDR1 and CDR2 sequences are MDHEN and SYDVKM. The CDR3, as DNA: TGTGCCAGCAGAAAGCAGGGGCCGATTTCAGGCTACACCTTC. It specifies CASRKQGPISGYTF.

This chain connects TRBV11-2 to TRBJ2-1; possibly TRBD1 for D (5 bases). Germline V gene lookup returns CDR1 SGHAT and CDR2 FQNNGV. The V and J ends lost 5 bases and 3 bases respectively, with 14 bases between them. This CDR3 contains 15 residues. CDR3: CASSPDQGGYNEQFF. In DNA form, the CDR3 reads TGTGCCAGCAGCCCGGACCAGGGCGGCTACAATGAGCAGTTCTTC. Full variable domain (remainder filled in from reference TRBV11-2 and TRBJ2-1): EAGVAQSPRYKIIEKRQSVAFWCNPISGHATLYWYQQILGQGPKLLIQFQNNGVVDDSQLPKDRFSAERLKGVDSTLKIQPAKLEDSAVYLCASSPDQGGYNEQFFGPGTRLTVL.

The chain recombines TRBV18 with TRBJ1-2; tentatively, D is TRBD1 (5 bases). Deletions cut 6 bases from V and 4 bases from J, with 18 bases between. The length of the CDR3 is 15 residues. Germline V gene sequence: CDR1 KGHSH, CDR2 LQKENI. The chain's CDR3 is CASSSGRGVLYGYTF. In nucleotides, the CDR3 is TGTGCCAGCTCCTCAGGCCGGGGGGTCCTCTATGGCTACACCTTC.

The chain carries TRBV27 and TRBJ2-1, with D tentatively TRBD1 or TRBD2 (5 bases each). V was shortened by 0 bases and J by 4 bases, with 13 bases between the two germline ends. The germline gives CDR1 MNHEY, CDR2 SMNVEV (reference sequence). This CDR3 is built from 16 residues. This CDR3 is CASSLSSGRLYNEQFF. The CDR3 nucleotides read TGTGCCAGCAGTTTATCGTCGGGGCGATTATACAATGAGCAGTTCTTC.

This clone came up a few times. V usage is TRBV21-1 and J usage is TRBJ1-1; the DNA was not compared with TRBD1, the D call given in the table. TRBV21-1 is reported as a pseudogene. The CDR3 covers 16 residues. The CDR3 nucleotides read TGTGCCAGCAGCAAAGCAGTAACAGGGGGAAACACTGAAGCTTTCTTT. It translates to CASSKAVTGGNTEAFF.

In this sample, this clone turned up a few times. The chain employs TRBV6-1 and TRBJ2-6; D possibly corresponds to TRBD1 (7 bases). This CDR3 has 18 amino acids. V lost 4 bases to trimming and J lost 0 bases, with 16 bases between them. Germline lookup yields CDR1 MNHNS and CDR2 SASEGT. CDR3 loop: CASSGAAGGGSGANVLTF. CDR3 sequence (DNA): TGTGCCAGCAGTGGGGCGGCAGGGGGAGGCTCTGGGGCCAACGTCCTGACTTTC.

The chain carries TRBV2 and TRBJ2-7, with 7 bases that match TRBD2. Per germline, CDR1 SNHLY and CDR2 FYNNEI. V lost 6 bases to trimming and J lost 2 bases; unmatched junction nucleotides: 10. The CDR3 loop spans 15 amino acids. As DNA, the CDR3 is TGTGCCAGCAGCCCGGGGGGTACCTTAGCCTACGAGCAGTACTTC. This translates into CASSPGGTLAYEQYF.

V usage is TRBV5-4 and J usage is TRBJ1-1; D is perhaps TRBD1 (6 bases). The CDR3 is made up of 12 amino acids. Germline CDR1 is SGHNT and CDR2 is YYREEE (reference sequence). V was pared by 4 bases and J by 8 bases, with 12 bases between. This CDR3 is CASSPDSIEAFF. The CDR3, as DNA: TGTGCCAGCAGCCCGGACAGCATAGAAGCTTTCTTT.

The chain carries TRBV27 and TRBJ2-3; 9 positions match TRBD2. The CDR3 has 17 residues. V gave up 5 bases and J gave up 0 bases; unmatched junction bases: 9. In germline, CDR1 is MNHEY, CDR2 SMNVEV (reference sequence). CDR3 region: CASSPHPSGASTDTQYF. The CDR3 DNA is TGTGCCAGCAGTCCTCACCCTAGCGGGGCTAGCACAGATACGCAGTATTTT.